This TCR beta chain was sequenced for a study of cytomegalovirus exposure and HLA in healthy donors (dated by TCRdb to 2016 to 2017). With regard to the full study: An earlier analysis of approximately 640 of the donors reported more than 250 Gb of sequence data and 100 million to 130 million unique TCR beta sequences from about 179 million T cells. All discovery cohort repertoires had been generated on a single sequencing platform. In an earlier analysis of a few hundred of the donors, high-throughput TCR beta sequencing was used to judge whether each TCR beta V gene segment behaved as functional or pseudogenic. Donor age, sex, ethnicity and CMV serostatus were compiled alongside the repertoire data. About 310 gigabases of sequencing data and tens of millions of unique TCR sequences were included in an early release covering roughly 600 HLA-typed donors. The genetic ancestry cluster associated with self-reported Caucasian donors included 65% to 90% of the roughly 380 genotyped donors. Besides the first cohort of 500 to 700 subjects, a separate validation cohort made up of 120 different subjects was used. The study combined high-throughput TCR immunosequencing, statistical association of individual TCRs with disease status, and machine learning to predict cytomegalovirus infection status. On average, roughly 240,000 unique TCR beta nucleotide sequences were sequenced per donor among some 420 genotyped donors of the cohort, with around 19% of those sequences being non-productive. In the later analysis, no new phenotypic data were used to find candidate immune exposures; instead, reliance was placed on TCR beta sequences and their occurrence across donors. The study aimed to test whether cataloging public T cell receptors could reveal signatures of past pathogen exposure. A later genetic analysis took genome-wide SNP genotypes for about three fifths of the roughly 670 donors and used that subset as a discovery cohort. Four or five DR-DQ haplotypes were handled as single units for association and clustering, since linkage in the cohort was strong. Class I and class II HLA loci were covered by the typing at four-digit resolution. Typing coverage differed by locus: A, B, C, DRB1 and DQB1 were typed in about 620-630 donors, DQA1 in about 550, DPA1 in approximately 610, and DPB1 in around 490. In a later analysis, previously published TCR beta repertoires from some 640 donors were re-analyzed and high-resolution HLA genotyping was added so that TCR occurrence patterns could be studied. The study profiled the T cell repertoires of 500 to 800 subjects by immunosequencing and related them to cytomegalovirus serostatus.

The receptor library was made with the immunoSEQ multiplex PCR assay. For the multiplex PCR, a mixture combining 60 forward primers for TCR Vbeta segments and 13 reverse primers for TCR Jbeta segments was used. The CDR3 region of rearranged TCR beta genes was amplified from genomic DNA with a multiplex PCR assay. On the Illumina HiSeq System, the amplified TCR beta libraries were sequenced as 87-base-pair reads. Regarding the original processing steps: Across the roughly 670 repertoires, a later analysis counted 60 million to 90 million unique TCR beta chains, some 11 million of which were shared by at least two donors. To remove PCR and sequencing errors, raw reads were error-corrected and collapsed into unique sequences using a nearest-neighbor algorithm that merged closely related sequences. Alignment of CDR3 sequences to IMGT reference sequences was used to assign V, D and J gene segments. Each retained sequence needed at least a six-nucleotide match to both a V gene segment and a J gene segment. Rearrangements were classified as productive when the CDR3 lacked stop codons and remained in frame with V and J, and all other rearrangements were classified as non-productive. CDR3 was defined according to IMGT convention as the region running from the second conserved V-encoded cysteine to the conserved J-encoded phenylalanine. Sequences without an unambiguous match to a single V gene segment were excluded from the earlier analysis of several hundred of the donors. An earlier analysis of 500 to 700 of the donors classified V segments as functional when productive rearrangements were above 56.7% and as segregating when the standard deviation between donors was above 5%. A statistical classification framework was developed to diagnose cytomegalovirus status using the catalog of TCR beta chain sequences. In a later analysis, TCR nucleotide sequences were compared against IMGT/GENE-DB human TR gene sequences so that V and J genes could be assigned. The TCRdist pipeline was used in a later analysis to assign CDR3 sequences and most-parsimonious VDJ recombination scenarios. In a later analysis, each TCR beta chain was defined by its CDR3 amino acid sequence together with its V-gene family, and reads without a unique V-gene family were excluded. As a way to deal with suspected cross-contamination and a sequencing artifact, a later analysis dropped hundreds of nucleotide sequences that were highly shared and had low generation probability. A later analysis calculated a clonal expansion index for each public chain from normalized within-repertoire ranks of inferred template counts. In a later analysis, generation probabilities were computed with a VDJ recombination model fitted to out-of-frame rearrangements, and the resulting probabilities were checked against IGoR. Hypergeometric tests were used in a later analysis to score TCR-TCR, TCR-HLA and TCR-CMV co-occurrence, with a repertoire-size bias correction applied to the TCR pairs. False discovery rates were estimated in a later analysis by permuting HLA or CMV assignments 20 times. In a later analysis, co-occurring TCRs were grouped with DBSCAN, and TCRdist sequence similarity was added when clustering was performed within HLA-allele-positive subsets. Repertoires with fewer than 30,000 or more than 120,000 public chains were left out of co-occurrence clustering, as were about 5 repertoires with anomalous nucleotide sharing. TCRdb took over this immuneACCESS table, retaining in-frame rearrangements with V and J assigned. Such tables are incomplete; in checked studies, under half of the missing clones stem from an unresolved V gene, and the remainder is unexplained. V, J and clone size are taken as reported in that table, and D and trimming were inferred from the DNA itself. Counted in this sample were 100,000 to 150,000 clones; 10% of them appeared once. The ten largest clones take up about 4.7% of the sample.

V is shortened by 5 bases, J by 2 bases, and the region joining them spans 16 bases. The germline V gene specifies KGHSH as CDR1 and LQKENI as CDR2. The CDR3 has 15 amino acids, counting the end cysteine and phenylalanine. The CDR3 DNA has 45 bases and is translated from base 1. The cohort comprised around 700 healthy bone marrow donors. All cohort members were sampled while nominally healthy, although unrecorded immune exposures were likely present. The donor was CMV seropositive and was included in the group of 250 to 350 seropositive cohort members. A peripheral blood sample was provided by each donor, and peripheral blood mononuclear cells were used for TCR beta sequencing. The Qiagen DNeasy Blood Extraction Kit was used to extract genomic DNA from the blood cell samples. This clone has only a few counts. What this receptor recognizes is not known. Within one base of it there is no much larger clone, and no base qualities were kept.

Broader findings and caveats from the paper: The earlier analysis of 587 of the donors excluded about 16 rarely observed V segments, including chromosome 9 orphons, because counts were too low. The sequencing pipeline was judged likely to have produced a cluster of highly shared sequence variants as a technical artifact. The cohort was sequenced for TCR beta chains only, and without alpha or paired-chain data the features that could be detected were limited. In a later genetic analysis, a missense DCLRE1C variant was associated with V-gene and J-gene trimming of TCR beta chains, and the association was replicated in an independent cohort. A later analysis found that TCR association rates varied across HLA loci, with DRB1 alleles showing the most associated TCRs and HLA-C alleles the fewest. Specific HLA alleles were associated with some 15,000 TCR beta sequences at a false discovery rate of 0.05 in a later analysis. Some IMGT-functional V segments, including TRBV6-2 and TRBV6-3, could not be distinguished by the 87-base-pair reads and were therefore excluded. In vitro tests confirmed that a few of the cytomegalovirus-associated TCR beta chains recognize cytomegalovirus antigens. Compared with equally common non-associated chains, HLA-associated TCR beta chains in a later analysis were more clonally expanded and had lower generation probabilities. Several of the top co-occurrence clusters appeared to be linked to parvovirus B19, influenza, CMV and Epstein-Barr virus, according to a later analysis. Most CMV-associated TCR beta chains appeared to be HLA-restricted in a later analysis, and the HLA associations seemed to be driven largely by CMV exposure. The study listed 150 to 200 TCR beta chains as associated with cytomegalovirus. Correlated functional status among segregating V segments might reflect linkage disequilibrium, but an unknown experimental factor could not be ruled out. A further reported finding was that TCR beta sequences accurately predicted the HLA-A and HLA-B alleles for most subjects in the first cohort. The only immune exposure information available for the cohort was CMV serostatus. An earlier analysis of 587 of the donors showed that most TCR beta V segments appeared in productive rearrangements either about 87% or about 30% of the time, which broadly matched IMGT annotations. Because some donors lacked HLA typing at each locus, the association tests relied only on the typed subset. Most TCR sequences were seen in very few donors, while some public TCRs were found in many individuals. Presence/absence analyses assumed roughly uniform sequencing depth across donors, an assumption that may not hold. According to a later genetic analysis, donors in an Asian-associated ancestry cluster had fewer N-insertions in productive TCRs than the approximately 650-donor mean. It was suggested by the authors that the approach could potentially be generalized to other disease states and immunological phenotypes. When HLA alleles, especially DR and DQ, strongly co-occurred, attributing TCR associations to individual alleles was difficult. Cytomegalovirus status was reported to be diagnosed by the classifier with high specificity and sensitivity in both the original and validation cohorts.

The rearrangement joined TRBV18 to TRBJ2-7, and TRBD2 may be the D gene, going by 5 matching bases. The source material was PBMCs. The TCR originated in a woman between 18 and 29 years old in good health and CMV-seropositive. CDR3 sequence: CASSTGLAGTYEQYF. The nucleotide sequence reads TGTGCCAGCTCAACTGGGCTAGCCGGAACCTACGAGCAGTACTTC.